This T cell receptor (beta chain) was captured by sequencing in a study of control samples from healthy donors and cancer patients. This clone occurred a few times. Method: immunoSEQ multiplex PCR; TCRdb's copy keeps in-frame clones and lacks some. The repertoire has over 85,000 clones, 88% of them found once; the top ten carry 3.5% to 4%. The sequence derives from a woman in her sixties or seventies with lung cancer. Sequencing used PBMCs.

CDR3 DNA sequence: TGTGCCAGCAGCTCTCTCTTTTCGAGGGGGACCCCCTATGGCTACACCTTC. It encodes CASSSLFSRGTPYGYTF. This chain links TRBV27 with TRBJ1-2, with D maybe TRBD1 (6 bases). Trimming cost V 6 bases and J 4 bases, with 24 bases left between them. Germline loops: CDR1 MNHEY, CDR2 SMNVEV (reference sequence). The CDR3 length is 17 residues.